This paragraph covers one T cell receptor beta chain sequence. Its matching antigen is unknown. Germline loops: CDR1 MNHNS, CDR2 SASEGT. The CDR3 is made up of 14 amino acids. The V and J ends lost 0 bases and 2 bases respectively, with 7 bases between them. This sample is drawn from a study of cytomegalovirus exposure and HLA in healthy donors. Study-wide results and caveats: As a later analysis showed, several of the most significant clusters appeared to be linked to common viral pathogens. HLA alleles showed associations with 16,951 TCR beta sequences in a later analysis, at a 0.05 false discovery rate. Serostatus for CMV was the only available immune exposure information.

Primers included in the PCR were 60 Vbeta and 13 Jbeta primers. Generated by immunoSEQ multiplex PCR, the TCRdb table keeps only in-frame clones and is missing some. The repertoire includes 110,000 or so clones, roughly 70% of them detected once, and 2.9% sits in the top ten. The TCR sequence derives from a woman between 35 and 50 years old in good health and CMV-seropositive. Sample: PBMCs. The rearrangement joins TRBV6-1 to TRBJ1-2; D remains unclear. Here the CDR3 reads CASSEAPQNYGYTF. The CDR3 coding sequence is TGTGCCAGCAGTGAAGCTCCACAGAACTATGGCTACACCTTC.